The 21 T cell receptor beta chains given below trace back to one sample, sequenced in a study of tumor-infiltrating lymphocytes in primary liver carcinoma. In addition to blood RNA drawn from unsorted whole blood, germline DNA was extracted. TCR beta cDNA came from about 0.55 ug total RNA, primed with a constant-region primer. TCR beta libraries came from three nested multiplex PCR rounds using slightly modified ARM-PCR. TRBV1-TRBV30 forward primers paired with a C-beta reverse primer drove the first two PCR rounds, about 10 cycles each. TCRdb re-analysed the multiplex PCR reads in MiXCR, keeping a single row per CDR3 protein. The profile shows about 330,000 distinct CDR3 sequences, 65% of them singletons. Sequences were obtained from peripheral blood. The receptors come from a man aged 35 to 55 with primary liver carcinoma and hepatitis B virus infection.

The table lists this clonotype with a count of one. The junction departs from the called germline gene at one end, perhaps through a read error. The chain combines TRBV11-2 with TRBJ2-5; D ambiguous. Germline CDR1 and CDR2: SGHAT and FQNNGV. This CDR3 contains 13 residues. CDR3 protein: CASSSEEGEIQYF. DNA of the CDR3: TGTGCCAGCAGCTCTGAGGAAGGAGAGATCCAGTACTTC.

This clonotype appeared many times. The V and J genes are TRBV4-2 and TRBJ2-7; the D is unclear. CDR3 length: 16 amino acids. V lost 1 base and J 0 bases, leaving 13 bases between the germline ends. Looked up from germline, CDR1 is LGHNA and CDR2 is YNFKEQ. For the CDR3, the DNA is TGTGCCAGCAGCCAAGTAGACGGTCCGGACTCCTACGAGCAGTACTTC. Translation gives CASSQVDGPDSYEQYF.

The chain is built from TRBV6-5 and TRBJ1-1, with TRBD1 identical over 9 bases. The length of the CDR3 is 14 residues. V gave up 8 bases and J gave up 1 base; unmatched junction bases: 5. Looked up from germline, CDR1 is MNHEY and CDR2 is SVGAGI. CDR3 amino acids: CASGKTGGNTEAFF. The CDR3, as DNA: TGTGCCAGCGGAAAGACAGGGGGGAACACTGAAGCTTTCTTT.

In its sample, this clonotype was seen many times. This chain uses TRBV10-3 with TRBJ2-6; D is ambiguous. Germline-derived CDR1 and CDR2 are ENHRY and SYGVKD. V lost 4 bases and J 2 bases, leaving 9 bases between the germline ends. CDR3 size: 15 residues. CDR3 sequence (DNA): TGTGCCATCAGTGGATCCTACGCTGGGGCCAACGTCCTGACTTTC. Protein: CAISGSYAGANVLTF.

On this clonotype: The junction departs from the called germline gene at one end, perhaps through a read error. The V call is TRBV6-6, the J call TRBJ2-2; D perhaps matches TRBD1 (6 bases). The length of the CDR3 is 15 residues. Germline V gene lookup returns CDR1 MNHNY and CDR2 SVGAGI (reference sequence). This chain's CDR3 is CASSYDRMYTGELSF. The CDR3 region has the DNA TGTGCCAGCAGTTACGACAGGATGTACACCGGGGAGCTGTCCTTT.

This clonotype has ten or more counts. V and J are TRBV6-1 and TRBJ1-2, with TRBD1 as a possible D gene (5 bases). The V and J ends lost 4 bases and 6 bases respectively, with 12 bases between them. CDR1 is MNHNS and CDR2 is SASEGT in the germline V gene. This CDR3 contains 13 residues. The CDR3 reads CASSAGRENGYTF. In nucleotides, the CDR3 is TGTGCCAGCAGTGCAGGGAGGGAGAATGGCTACACCTTC.

For this clonotype: The conserved phenylalanine or tryptophan normally closing the CDR3 is absent here, so this likely arose from a read error. The DNA is left out, because the CDR3 cannot be placed on it with certainty; the CDR3 is given as TCRdb lists it. This chain links TRBV11-1 with TRBJ1-1. CDR1 SGHAT and CDR2 FQDESV come from the germline V gene (reference sequence). The CDR3 comprises 13 residues, both ends counted. The chain's CDR3 is CASSYTADTEAFC.

The chain couples TRBV11-2 to TRBJ2-5; the D call may be TRBD1 or TRBD2 (5 bases each). The CDR3 runs to 12 residues. Germline CDR1 and CDR2: SGHAT and FQNNGV. CDR3 sequence: CSGRFEGETQYF. CDR3 coding DNA: TGTTCCGGCAGATTTGAGGGGGAGACCCAGTACTTC.

About this clonotype: One junction end disagrees with the germline gene, perhaps due to a read error. The chain uses TRBV11-2 and TRBJ2-5; D unresolved. Germline V CDR1 and CDR2: SGHAT, FQNNGV. The CDR3 consists of 12 residues. The CDR3 bases are TGTCCCAGCAGATTTGAGAGGGAGACCCAGTACTTC. Protein product: CPSRFERETQYF. Together with reference TRBV11-2 and TRBJ2-5, the CDR3 gives the full variable domain: EAGVAQSPRYKIIEKRQSVAFWCNPISGHATLYWYQQILGQGPKLLIQFQNNGVVDDSQLPKDRFSAERLKGVDSTLKIQPAKLEDSAVYLCPSRFERETQYFGPGTRLLVL.

Concerning this clonotype: It is likely a read error, because the conserved phenylalanine at the end of the CDR3 is missing. CDR3: CASSLQGPWLNTEAFI. The CDR3, as DNA: TGTGCCAGCAGCTTACAGGGGCCCTGGTTGAACACTGAAGCTTTCATT. The chain joins TRBV11-2 to TRBJ1-1; a weak D match, TRBD1 (6 bases). The CDR3 covers 16 residues. The germline gives CDR1 SGHAT, CDR2 FQNNGV. The V end was cut by 2 bases, the J end by 0 bases, with 13 bases between.

The V and J genes are TRBV12-3 or TRBV12-4 and TRBJ2-2; 7 nucleotides align to TRBD2. The CDR3 covers 14 residues. Germline trimming cut 2 bases from V and 6 bases from J; bases unmatched to any gene: 3. Written as DNA, the CDR3 is TGTGCCAGCAGTTTAACCCGGGGGGCCGGGGAGCTGTTTTTT. Its translation: CASSLTRGAGELFF.

With respect to this clonotype: A much larger clone sits a single nucleotide away, making a read error possible. The V call is TRBV5-4, the J call TRBJ2-5; D remains ambiguous. Germline values: CDR1 SGHNT, CDR2 YYREEE (reference sequence). V was trimmed by 7 bases and J by 5 bases, leaving 15 bases between them. The CDR3 contains 13 residues. The CDR3 region is CASAQVGHETQYF. CDR3 bases: TGTGCCAGCGCTCAAGTAGGGCATGAGACCCAGTACTTC.

For this clonotype: It is likely a read error, because the conserved phenylalanine at the end of the CDR3 is missing. The chain carries TRBV6-6 and TRBJ2-1; TRBD2 aligns across 11 bases. V shed 2 bases and J 4 bases; nucleotides not matched to a gene: 4. The CDR3 loop spans 16 amino acids. Germline values: CDR1 MNHNY, CDR2 SVGAGI (reference sequence). The CDR3 spells CASSYRRLAGYNEQFL. CDR3 sequence (DNA): TGTGCCAGCAGTTACCGTAGACTAGCGGGGTACAATGAGCAGTTCTTG.

This clonotype has only one observation. One end of the junction varies from germline; a read error may be responsible. V usage is TRBV12-3 or TRBV12-4 and J usage is TRBJ2-3; D remains unclear. The CDR3 contains 14 residues. CDR3 in DNA: TGTGCCAGCAGTTTTGTCTCAGTAGCAGATATGCAGTATTTT. This codes for CASSFVSVADMQYF.

On this clonotype: It may be a read error: a sequence one base away is much more abundant. This chain uses TRBV12-3 or TRBV12-4 with TRBJ2-1, with D perhaps TRBD2 (6 bases). The CDR3 is 15 amino acids. This chain's CDR3 is CASTSLQRAWDDQFF. CDR3 sequence (DNA): TGTGCCAGCACCAGCCTCCAGCGGGCCTGGGATGATCAGTTCTTC.

With respect to this clonotype: Since no conserved phenylalanine or tryptophan closes the CDR3, a read error is the likely cause. The chain has TRBV11-2 and TRBJ1-2; D ambiguous. V shed 5 bases and J shed 9 bases, with 16 bases lying between them. This CDR3 has 13 amino acids. The germline V gene encodes CDR1 SGHAT and CDR2 FQNNGV. The CDR3 region is CASSQTAVSCYTL. In DNA form, the CDR3 reads TGTGCCAGCAGCCAAACAGCGGTTAGCTGCTACACCCTC.

J is TRBJ1-2 and V is TRBV11-2; D is uncertain. Germline CDR1 and CDR2: SGHAT and FQNNGV. V was clipped by 0 bases and J by 5 bases, with 10 bases between them. The CDR3 loop spans 14 amino acids. The CDR3 reads CASSLDRGLYGYTF. CDR3 in DNA: TGTGCCAGCAGCTTAGATAGAGGCCTGTATGGCTACACCTTC. Full variable domain (missing parts from reference TRBV11-2 and TRBJ1-2): EAGVAQSPRYKIIEKRQSVAFWCNPISGHATLYWYQQILGQGPKLLIQFQNNGVVDDSQLPKDRFSAERLKGVDSTLKIQPAKLEDSAVYLCASSLDRGLYGYTFGSGTRLTVV.

This clonotype was seen ten or more times. The rearrangement links TRBV11-2 to TRBJ2-2; D unresolved. Germline values: CDR1 SGHAT, CDR2 FQNNGV. Trimming shortened V by 4 bases and J by 4 bases, and 10 bases separated the two germline ends. This CDR3 has 14 amino acids. CDR3 DNA sequence: TGTGCCAGCAGCTCTATAAGGGCCACCGGGGAGCTGTTTTTT. This sequence encodes CASSSIRATGELFF. Complete variable domain (other parts from reference TRBV11-2 and TRBJ2-2): EAGVAQSPRYKIIEKRQSVAFWCNPISGHATLYWYQQILGQGPKLLIQFQNNGVVDDSQLPKDRFSAERLKGVDSTLKIQPAKLEDSAVYLCASSSIRATGELFFGEGSRLTVL.

V usage is TRBV5-1 and J usage is TRBJ2-1, with D tentatively TRBD1 (6 bases). Trimming cost V 0 bases and J 8 bases, with 12 bases left between them. CDR3 length: 14 amino acids. Germline lookup yields CDR1 SGHRS and CDR2 YFSETQ. The CDR3 sequence is CASSLEQGEDEQFF. CDR3 nucleotides: TGCGCCAGCAGCTTGGAACAGGGTGAAGATGAGCAGTTCTTC.

As concerns this clonotype: A much larger clone differs by one base, so this may be a read error. The V and J genes are TRBV10-3 and TRBJ2-3; D not resolved. V lost 6 bases, J lost 2 bases, and 9 bases lay in between. Germline CDR1 ENHRY, CDR2 SYGVKD. The CDR3 totals 13 residues. The CDR3 bases are TGTGCCATCAGCACCGGTATCACAGATACGCAGTATTTT. Translated, it gives CAISTGITDTQYF.

The sample holds a few counts of this clonotype. CDR3 region: CASRVAGEAFF. The CDR3, as DNA: TGTGCCAGCAGAGTAGCCGGCGAAGCTTTCTTT. The chain recombines TRBV6-2 or TRBV6-3 with TRBJ1-1; D unclear. V gave up 6 bases and J gave up 8 bases, with 10 bases separating them. CDR3 size: 11 residues. Germline V lookup: CDR1 MNHEY, CDR2 SVGEGT.